The 11 T cell receptor beta chains below all came from one sample that was sequenced in a study of T cells in tumors after PD-1 blockade. Sequencing was performed with immunoSEQ multiplex PCR; in TCRdb, only in-frame clones are kept and a portion is missing. The sample consists of more than 6,500 clones, 65% to 70% of them appearing once. This sample comprised tumor tissue, obtained after anti-PD-1 treatment. The source is a human donor with basal cell carcinoma.

The CDR3 region has the DNA TGTGCCAGCAGCGTGCCTATGTCGGGAAATGTGCCCCAAGGCCCCATAGGAAACACCGGGGAGCTGTTTTTT. Translated: CASSVPMSGNVPQGPIGNTGELFF. The chain joins TRBV12-1 to TRBJ2-2; TRBD2, the table's D call, was not compared with the DNA. TRBV12-1 is a documented pseudogene. CDR3 length: 24 amino acids.

By share of the sample, this clone is large (0.1 to 1%). The rearrangement uses TRBV28 and TRBJ2-1, with D possibly matching TRBD1 (6 bases). Looked up from germline, CDR1 is MDHEN and CDR2 is SYDVKM. This CDR3 is 15 amino acids long. Between the trimmed V and J ends, which lost 8 bases and 7 bases, there was a span of 21 bases. The CDR3 protein is CASGGAVTSGNEQFF. The CDR3 DNA follows: TGTGCCAGCGGGGGCGCGGTGACCAGTGGGAATGAGCAGTTCTTC. Full variable domain (remainder filled in from reference TRBV28 and TRBJ2-1): DVKVTQSSRYLVKRTGEKVFLECVQDMDHENMFWYRQDPGLGLRLIYFSYDVKMKEKGDIPEGYSVSREKKERFSLILESASTNQTSMYLCASGGAVTSGNEQFFGPGTRLTVL.

The J gene is TRBJ2-1, the V gene TRBV9, with a possible D match to TRBD1 (7 bases). Trimming cost V 4 bases and J 3 bases, with 14 bases left between them. The CDR3 covers 15 residues. Germline CDR1 and CDR2: SGDLS and YYNGEE. CDR3 sequence (DNA): TGTGCCAGCAGCCGGGGGACAGCCGGCTACAATGAGCAGTTCTTC. Its translation is CASSRGTAGYNEQFF.

The V call is TRBV3-1 (or the pseudogene TRBV3-2), the J call TRBJ2-7, with TRBD1 matching 7 bases. The junction had 4 bases not matched to a gene; V was cut back by 5 bases and J by 0 bases. CDR3 length: 14 residues. Germline loops: CDR1 LGHDT, CDR2 YNNKEL (reference sequence). As DNA, the CDR3 is TGTGCCAGCAGCACGCGACAGGGCTCCTACGAGCAGTACTTC. It encodes CASSTRQGSYEQYF.

Note on this clone: Compared with germline, one end of the junction differs, possibly owing to a read error. The same CDR3 also results from other DNA sequences found in this sample. V and J are TRBV4-1 and TRBJ2-7; possibly TRBD1 for D (6 bases). CDR1 is MGHRA, CDR2 YSYEKL, per germline. There are 13 residues in the CDR3. The CDR3 is CASSRTVTYEQYF. CDR3 coding DNA: TGCGCCAGTAGCCGGACAGTTACCTACGAGCAGTACTTC.

CDR3 amino acids: CAEEGGGVLGQFF. The CDR3 bases are TGTGCCGAAGAGGGGGGCGGCGTGCTCGGGCAGTTCTTC. V gene TRBV7-2 combines with J gene TRBJ2-1; either TRBD1 or TRBD2 may supply D (6 bases each). V gave up 11 bases and J gave up 12 bases, with 23 bases separating them. Germline V gene sequence: CDR1 SGHTA, CDR2 FQGNSA. The CDR3 extends over 13 amino acids.

This clone was observed once. The chain links TRBV21-1 to TRBJ1-2; TRBD1, the table's D call, was not compared with the DNA. TRBV21-1 is described as a pseudogene. CDR3 length equals 15 residues. DNA for the CDR3: TGTGCCAGCAGCAAAGACAAGGGGCGCGACTATGGCTACACCTTC. Its protein is CASSKDKGRDYGYTF.

This chain joins TRBV20-1 and TRBJ2-7; unclear D gene. Germline V CDR1 and CDR2: DFQATT, SNEGSKA (reference sequence). V was clipped by 0 bases and J by 6 bases, with 6 bases between them. This CDR3 comprises 11 residues. Here the CDR3 DNA reads TGCAGTGCTAGAGATCGGAGCGAGCAGTACTTC. Protein: CSARDRSEQYF.

The chain links TRBV25-1 to TRBJ1-2, with D perhaps TRBD1 (6 bases). CDR1 and CDR2 (germline): MGHDK, SYGVNS. This CDR3 is built from 14 residues. Trimming removed 3 bases at V and 1 base at J, with 9 bases between. The CDR3 sequence is CASSDGTHNYGYTF. The CDR3 DNA sequence: TGTGCCAGCAGTGACGGGACACATAACTATGGCTACACCTTC.

The gene calls are TRBV7-2 and TRBJ2-5; perhaps TRBD1 as D (6 bases). Per the germline V gene, CDR1 is SGHTA and CDR2 is FQGNSA. CDR3 length equals 12 residues. Trimming removed 2 bases at V and 7 bases at J, with 8 bases between. The CDR3, as DNA: TGTGCCAGCAGCTTACCCAGGGGGACCCAGTACTTC. Translation: CASSLPRGTQYF. Full variable domain (remainder filled in from reference TRBV7-2 and TRBJ2-5): GAGVSQSPSNKVTEKGKDVELRCDPISGHTALYWYRQSLGQGLEFLIYFQGNSAPDKSGLPSDRFSAERTGGSVSTLTIQRTQQEDSAVYLCASSLPRGTQYFGPGTRLLVL.

A single count supports this clone. The gene calls are TRBV5-6 and TRBJ2-5; D gene unclear. The germline V gene has CDR1 SGHDT and CDR2 YYEEEE. The CDR3 length is 15 residues. V was clipped by 0 bases and J by 2 bases, with 11 bases between them. CDR3 coding DNA: TGTGCCAGCAGCTTGGATCCACGCTGGCAAGAGACCCAGTACTTC. It specifies CASSLDPRWQETQYF.